This TCR beta chain is drawn from a study of Graves' ophthalmopathy and Graves' hyperthyroidism (dated by TCRdb to the late 2010s). The study in broad terms: Peripheral blood was collected before any treatment was given, at the time of initial diagnosis. The study used signatures of the TCR beta repertoire to tell Graves' ophthalmopathy apart from Graves' hyperthyroidism and to predict which patients would progress to ophthalmopathy. In total, 135 blood samples were TCR-sequenced: some 43 ophthalmopathy, some 75 hyperthyroidism and 17 hyperthyroidism-to-ophthalmopathy patients. A discovery set of 95 to 100 patients (about 45 ophthalmopathy, 60 or so stable hyperthyroidism) was enrolled to explore V-J signatures distinguishing ophthalmopathy from hyperthyroidism. An independent validation cohort was composed of 18 to 20 hyperthyroidism patients and 17 patients who later progressed from hyperthyroidism to ophthalmopathy. T-cell repertoires of thyroid tissue and blood were compared in more than 5 hyperthyroidism patients. Once sampling was done, hyperthyroidism patients were given methimazole at a starting dose of 30 mg daily, while ophthalmopathy patients were given high-dose intravenous methylprednisolone. The 100 discovery patients were randomly split 7:3 into training and test sets. Results and caveats for the whole study, not just this receptor: No statistical method was used to predetermine the sample size, and group allocation was not hidden from the investigators. Most of the expanded thyroid clonotypes with a frequency above 0.001 were also detected in blood, and it was suggested that the thyroid immune response may be reflected by blood repertoires. In validation, the model predicted ophthalmopathy progression with 55% to 71% sensitivity and approximately 78% specificity; about a dozen predicted patients were CT-confirmed with GO in a median of roughly 6.8 months. In cross-validation, the 13-signature model distinguished ophthalmopathy from stable hyperthyroidism with nearly 90% sensitivity and around 81% specificity, while in the test set the corresponding values were about 80% and 75%.

Hyperthyroidism was defined as stable when no progression to ophthalmopathy occurred within 18 months of follow-up. Patients with hyperthyroidism were aged 18 to 65 years, had been newly diagnosed, and had a disease duration of less than 2 months. Anyone with other autoimmune diseases, uncontrolled infections, pregnancy or lactation was excluded from the study. Diagnosis relied on clinical symptoms, serum thyroxine, TRAb, thyroid ultrasound and orbital computed tomography. Ficoll-Paque density gradient centrifugation was used to isolate PBMCs from around 9.1 ml of fresh peripheral blood. Total RNA was extracted using Trizol reagent, and RNA quality was checked on an Agilent 2100 Bioanalyzer. For this clonotype: Its antigen remains unidentified. No per-base quality is available; no much larger clone lies one base away.

V is pared back by 4 bases and J by 0 bases, with 15 bases lying between the germline termini. Measured from the cysteine to the phenylalanine, the CDR3 is 16 residues long. The kept DNA is CDR3 alone, 48 bases in frame from the first base. CDR1 KGHSH and CDR2 LQKENI are derived from the germline V gene. For repertoire sequencing, TCR beta CDR3 regions were amplified from RNA transcripts. A first-round RT-PCR used HTBI primers with the Qiagen OneStep RT-PCR kit, followed by a second-round multiplex PCR, size selection and purification. Sequencing of the libraries was carried out on an Illumina HiSeq2000 in paired-end mode with 100 bp reads. Regarding the original processing steps: SOAPnuke was used to process the reads, removing any read that contained adapters or uncalled bases, had a mean Phred below 15, or lacked an exact match to the constant primer or identifier. COPE v1.2.5 was used to merge high-quality paired reads. Clonotypes were defined as unique nucleotide sequences and were aligned to IMGT TRB V, D and J references using MiTCR v1.1. Only V-J combinations with frequency above 0.0001 were analysed, covering around 99% of repertoires. For each V-J combination, a TCR clonal expansion and chaos score was defined as F50 clonal expansion divided by the chaos observed in the TCRdist matrix. Welch's t-statistics and random forest were used to narrow the features down to about a dozen V-J combinations, which were then fed into a naive Bayes classifier. Thyroid-blood repertoire similarity was quantified with the Morisita-Horn index. TCRdb applied fastp at Q25 and MiXCR to the public reads, then kept only in-frame beta chains. For every CDR3 protein sequence, its rows merge into one entry that carries the most common genes and DNA. TCRdb, not the authors, supplied the V and J calls. The sample table shows under 800,000 distinct CDR3 sequences, and 22% are seen once. More than 5.5% of the sample is taken by the ten largest.

The V and J segments used are TRBV18 and TRBJ1-2; matching of 5 bases hints at TRBD1 as the D gene. This sequence originates from a woman between 18 and 29 years old with stable Graves' hyperthyroidism. Some clones in this sample may be carry-over from other donors' samples. Donor details come from another sample of the same person, matched by shared clones. The sample consisted of peripheral blood. The DNA sequence follows: TGTGCCAGCTCACAAACCTGGGACTTAGCTAACTATGGCTACACCTTC. This is translated as CASSQTWDLANYGYTF.